The 14 T cell receptor beta chains below were found in one sample sequenced in a study of response to subunit inactivated influenza vaccine. TCRdb re-called the RT-PCR reads with MiXCR, one entry per CDR3 protein. This sample has about 520,000 distinct CDR3 sequences, with roughly 27% found just once. The sequencing here drew on CD4+ T cells sorted from PBMCs, taken more than 4 days after vaccination. All receptors come from a man between 50 and 59 years old who received an inactivated influenza vaccine.

The rearrangement uses TRBV14 and TRBJ1-6; D is possibly TRBD1 (6 bases). Trimming left V 0 bases short and J 9 bases short, with 12 bases between. Per the germline V gene, CDR1 is SGHDN and CDR2 is FVKESK. The CDR3 is 15 amino acids. The CDR3 loop is CASSQDRGGGSPLHF. Written as DNA, the CDR3 is TGTGCCAGCAGCCAAGATCGAGGGGGAGGTTCACCCCTCCACTTT.

The rearrangement links TRBV5-1 to TRBJ2-2, with D tentatively TRBD1 (6 bases). V lost 4 bases to trimming and J lost 6 bases, with 10 bases between them. The CDR3 is 13 amino acids. Germline CDR1 is SGHRS and CDR2 is YFSETQ. The CDR3 protein is CASSAQGPGELFF. For the CDR3, the DNA is TGCGCCAGCAGCGCACAGGGCCCCGGGGAGCTGTTTTTT.

The chain employs TRBV2 and TRBJ1-2; D may be TRBD1 (6 bases). Trimming pared 11 bases from V and 4 bases from J, leaving 14 bases between. This CDR3 contains 12 residues. Germline CDR1 and CDR2: SNHLY and FYNNEI. CDR3 sequence reads: CAGYRASYGYTF. CDR3 DNA: TGTGCCGGATACAGGGCTAGCTATGGCTACACCTTC.

J is TRBJ2-7 and V is TRBV18; possibly TRBD2 for D (5 bases). The V gene's germline CDR1 is KGHSH and CDR2 LQKENI. V was cut by 3 bases and J by 6 bases, with 18 bases left in between. This CDR3 spans 15 amino acids. The CDR3: CASSPTDSDHPEQYF. In DNA form, the CDR3 reads TGTGCCAGCTCACCTACGGACTCCGATCACCCCGAGCAGTACTTC.

This clonotype was observed a few times. J is TRBJ1-1 and V is TRBV20-1; D possibly corresponds to TRBD1 (5 bases). This CDR3 comprises 12 residues. Germline V gene sequence: CDR1 DFQATT, CDR2 SNEGSKA (reference sequence). Trimming shortened V by 7 bases and J by 7 bases, and 16 bases separated the two germline ends. This CDR3 is CSEMIRAREAFF. For the CDR3, the DNA is TGCAGTGAGATGATCAGGGCCCGTGAAGCTTTCTTT.

This clonotype was observed a handful of times. V usage is TRBV6-1 and J usage is TRBJ1-1; D perhaps matches TRBD1 (6 bases). Trimming removed 5 bases from V and 4 bases from J, with 14 bases in between. The CDR3 totals 14 residues. Germline CDR1 MNHNS, CDR2 SASEGT. CDR3 bases: TGTGCCAGCAGTAGGGGGGCGACGGTCACTGAAGCTTTCTTT. Its translation is CASSRGATVTEAFF.

V usage is TRBV28 and J usage is TRBJ2-5, with 9 positions matching TRBD1. Unmatched junction bases numbered 9, after V lost 5 bases and J lost 5 bases. The germline V gene has CDR1 MDHEN and CDR2 SYDVKM. The length of the CDR3 is 15 residues. The CDR3 nucleotides read TGTGCCAGCAGTACACAGGGGGCTGGGTTGGAGACCCAGTACTTC. Amino acids: CASSTQGAGLETQYF. The whole variable domain, remainder taken from reference TRBV28 and TRBJ2-5, is DVKVTQSSRYLVKRTGEKVFLECVQDMDHENMFWYRQDPGLGLRLIYFSYDVKMKEKGDIPEGYSVSREKKERFSLILESASTNQTSMYLCASSTQGAGLETQYFGPGTRLLVL.

This clonotype occurred a few times. This chain links TRBV12-3 or TRBV12-4 with TRBJ2-7; 9 nucleotides align to TRBD1. V shed 7 bases, J shed 0 bases, and the junction held 10 bases outside the gene matches. The CDR3 is made up of 16 amino acids. The CDR3 is CASTMSLTGGSYEQYF. DNA for the CDR3: TGTGCCAGCACCATGTCCCTGACAGGGGGCTCCTACGAGCAGTACTTC.

This clonotype was seen more than once but under ten times. This chain links TRBV6-2 or TRBV6-3 with TRBJ2-4, with D perhaps TRBD2 (7 bases). Germline CDR1 is MNHEY and CDR2 is SVGEGT. The CDR3 sequence is 15 residues long. Trimming stripped 8 bases from V and 0 bases from J, with 14 bases between. The chain's CDR3 is CASGGGRIAKNIQYF. CDR3 DNA: TGTGCCAGCGGGGGCGGGAGAATAGCCAAAAACATTCAGTACTTC.

The chain joins TRBV7-3 to TRBJ2-1, with TRBD2 matching over 13 bases. CDR3 length: 15 residues. Per germline, CDR1 SGHTA and CDR2 FQGTGA. The V gene end was trimmed by 5 bases and the J gene end by 10 bases; junction bases not matched to a gene: 8. CDR3 loop: CASSKGLAGPQEQFF. CDR3 sequence (DNA): TGTGCCAGCAGCAAGGGACTAGCGGGACCCCAGGAGCAGTTCTTC. Variable domain in full (rest from reference TRBV7-3 and TRBJ2-1): GAGVSQTPSNKVTEKGKYVELRCDPISGHTALYWYRQSLGQGPEFLIYFQGTGAADDSGLPNDRFFAVRPEGSVSTLKIQRTERGDSAVYLCASSKGLAGPQEQFFGPGTRLTVL.

The rearrangement uses TRBV12-3 or TRBV12-4 and TRBJ2-7, with unresolved D. The CDR3 extends over 14 amino acids. V was shortened by 5 bases and J by 7 bases, with 18 bases between the two germline ends. Written as DNA, the CDR3 is TGTGCCAGCAGTACCCCGGGTGCAGCTGGGGAGCAGTACTTC. Amino acid sequence: CASSTPGAAGEQYF.

This clonotype turned up a few times. CDR3 in amino acids: CASSYVGEAGELFF. CDR3 sequence (DNA): TGTGCCAGCAGTTACGTCGGGGAAGCCGGGGAGCTGTTTTTT. V is TRBV6-5 and J is TRBJ2-2; tentative D call: TRBD2 (5 bases). Germline CDR1 and CDR2: MNHEY and SVGAGI. V lost 2 bases and J 6 bases, leaving 10 bases between the germline ends. The CDR3 runs to 14 residues.

The J gene is TRBJ2-2, the V gene TRBV6-5; D not certain. The CDR3 extends over 15 amino acids. V was shortened by 0 bases and J by 4 bases, with 9 bases between the two germline ends. Germline lookup yields CDR1 MNHEY and CDR2 SVGAGI. CDR3 sequence: CASSYSRTVTGELFF. DNA of the CDR3: TGTGCCAGCAGTTACTCTAGGACGGTCACCGGGGAGCTGTTTTTT.

This clonotype was detected only once. This chain links TRBV5-4 with TRBJ2-1; 8 bases agree with TRBD2. The length of the CDR3 is 16 residues. Trimming took 4 bases from V and 1 from J; bases not matched to a gene: 7. CDR1 is SGHNT and CDR2 is YYREEE in the germline V gene (reference sequence). CDR3 residues: CASSPVAGSSYNEQFF. For the CDR3, the DNA is TGTGCCAGCAGCCCAGTAGCGGGATCGTCCTACAATGAGCAGTTCTTC.